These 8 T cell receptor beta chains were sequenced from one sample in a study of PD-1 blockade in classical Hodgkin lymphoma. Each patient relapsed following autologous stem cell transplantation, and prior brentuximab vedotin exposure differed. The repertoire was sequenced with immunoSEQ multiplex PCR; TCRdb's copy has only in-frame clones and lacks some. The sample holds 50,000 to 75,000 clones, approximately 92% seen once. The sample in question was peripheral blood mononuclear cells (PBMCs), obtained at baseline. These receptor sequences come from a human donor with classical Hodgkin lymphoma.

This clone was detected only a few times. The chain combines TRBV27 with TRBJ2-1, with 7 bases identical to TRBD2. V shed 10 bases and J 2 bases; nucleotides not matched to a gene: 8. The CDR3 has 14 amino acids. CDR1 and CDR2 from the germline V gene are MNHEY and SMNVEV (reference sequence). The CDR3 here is CAIRSGGTYNEQFF. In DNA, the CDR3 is TGTGCCATCCGATCGGGAGGAACCTACAATGAGCAGTTCTTC.

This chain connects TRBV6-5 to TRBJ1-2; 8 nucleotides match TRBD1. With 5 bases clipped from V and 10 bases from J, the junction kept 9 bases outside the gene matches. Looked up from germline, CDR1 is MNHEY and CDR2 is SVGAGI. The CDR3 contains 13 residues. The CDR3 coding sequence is TGTGCCAGCAGTCCAGGGGGCGCAGGTCCCTACACCTTC. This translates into CASSPGGAGPYTF.

CDR3 coding DNA: TGTGCCAGCAGTGAAGGCGGGGACAATGAGCAGTTCTTC. Amino acids: CASSEGGDNEQFF. The chain joins TRBV2 to TRBJ2-1; a weak D match, TRBD2 (6 bases). V lost 1 base and J lost 5, with 6 bases in between. The CDR3 is made up of 13 amino acids. Per the germline V gene, CDR1 is SNHLY and CDR2 is FYNNEI.

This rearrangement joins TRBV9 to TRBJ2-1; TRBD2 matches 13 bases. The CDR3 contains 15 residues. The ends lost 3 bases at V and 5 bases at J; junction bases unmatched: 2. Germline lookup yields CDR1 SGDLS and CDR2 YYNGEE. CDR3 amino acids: CASSALAGGDNEQFF. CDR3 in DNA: TGTGCCAGCAGCGCACTAGCGGGGGGGGACAATGAGCAGTTCTTC.

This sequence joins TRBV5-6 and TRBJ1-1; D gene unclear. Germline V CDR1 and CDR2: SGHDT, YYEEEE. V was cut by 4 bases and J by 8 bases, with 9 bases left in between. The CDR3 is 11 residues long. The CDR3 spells CASSGGGEAFF. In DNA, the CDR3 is TGTGCCAGCAGCGGCGGAGGAGAAGCTTTCTTT.

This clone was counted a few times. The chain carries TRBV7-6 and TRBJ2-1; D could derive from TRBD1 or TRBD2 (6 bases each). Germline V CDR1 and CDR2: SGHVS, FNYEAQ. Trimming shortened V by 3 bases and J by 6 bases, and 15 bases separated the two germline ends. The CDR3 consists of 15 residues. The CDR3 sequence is CASSLGGLVLNEQFF. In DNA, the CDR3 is TGTGCCAGCAGCTTGGGGGGCCTTGTCCTCAATGAGCAGTTCTTC.

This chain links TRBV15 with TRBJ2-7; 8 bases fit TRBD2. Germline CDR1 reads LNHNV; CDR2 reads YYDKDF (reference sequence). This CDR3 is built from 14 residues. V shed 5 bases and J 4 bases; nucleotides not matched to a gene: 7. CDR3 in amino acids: CATSVGTSGYEQYF. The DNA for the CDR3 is TGTGCCACCAGCGTGGGGACTAGTGGGTACGAGCAGTACTTC.

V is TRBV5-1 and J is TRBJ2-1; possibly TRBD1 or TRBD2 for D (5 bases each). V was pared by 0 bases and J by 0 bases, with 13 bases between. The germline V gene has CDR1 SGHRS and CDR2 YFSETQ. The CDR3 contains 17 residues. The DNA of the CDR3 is TGCGCCAGCAGCTTGGCCGGGCTGGGGGACTCCTACAATGAGCAGTTCTTC. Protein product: CASSLAGLGDSYNEQFF.